Given below is one TCR beta chain in context. This CDR3 has 16 residues. V lost 1 base and J lost 1, with 11 bases in between. CDR1 and CDR2 from the germline V gene are LNHNV and YYDKDF (reference sequence). Method: immunoSEQ multiplex PCR; TCRdb's copy keeps in-frame clones and lacks some. Of about 150,000 clones listed, approximately 94% were seen once; the top ten hold roughly 1.9%. The data are from a study of cytomegalovirus exposure and HLA in healthy donors. This TCR was sampled from a man in his late teens or twenties in good health and CMV-seropositive. Material: PBMCs. This chain joins TRBV15 and TRBJ2-1; no clear D. The CDR3 DNA reads TGTGCCACCAGCAGAGGGGTACAGTTTTCCTACAATGAGCAGTTCTTC. Amino acid sequence: CATSRGVQFSYNEQFF.